This TCR beta chain was documented in a study of blood T cell repertoires in COVID-19. Study-level background: The study drew acute and convalescent COVID-19 samples from the United States, Italy and Spain. From T cells, B-cell-depleted T cells, or PBMCs came the material, which was cDNA or gDNA.

Per the original methods: By means of reference gene primer amplification, nucleated cell counts were estimated. Repertoires were generated with immunoSEQ multiplex PCR, while TCRdb's copy carries only in-frame clones and drops some. V and J calls and clone size are given by that table; D and trimming were obtained from the DNA. The top ten clones hold approximately 13% of a sample with 200,000 to 250,000 clones, 84% of them seen once. The CDR3 is made up of 16 amino acids. Trimming pared 0 bases from V and 4 bases from J, leaving 16 bases between. Germline-derived CDR1 and CDR2 are SGHRS and YFSETQ.

This sequence originates from a human donor in a cohort sampled during active COVID-19. Sequenced input: peripheral blood. The V and J genes are TRBV5-1 and TRBJ1-1; the D is unclear. CDR3 nucleotides: TGCGCCAGCAGCTTGGGTGGAGGAGGTAGTGTCACTGAAGCTTTCTTT. It is translated as CASSLGGGGSVTEAFF.